These 22 T cell receptor beta chains were all obtained from the same sample, sequenced in a study of human T cells and chemical hapten exposure. Described time point: patch test 1, 2 weeks after DPC sensitization. The treatment was: therapeutic diphenylcyclopropenone sensitization with weekly scalp DPC. TCRdb re-called the RACE reads through MiXCR, storing one row per CDR3 protein. The sample holds 55,000 to 85,000 distinct CDR3 sequences, roughly 9.2% seen once. The sample was whole blood, taken in connection with sensitization to the hapten diphenylcyclopropenone (DPC). These TCRs come from a woman in her thirties or forties with alopecia areata. Some clones in this sample may be carry-over from other donors' samples.

This clonotype was found many times. The chain carries TRBV6-2 or TRBV6-3 and TRBJ1-2; the D gene is possibly TRBD1 (5 bases). The CDR3 has 11 residues. Trimming left V 6 bases short and J 4 bases short, with 6 bases between. Germline values: CDR1 MNHEY, CDR2 SVGEGT. CDR3 residues: CASSQGYGYTF. CDR3 sequence (DNA): TGTGCCAGCAGCCAGGGCTATGGCTACACCTTC.

This clonotype has just a few counts. The chain links TRBV5-1 to TRBJ1-2; D is possibly TRBD1 (5 bases). Germline-derived CDR1 and CDR2 are SGHRS and YFSETQ. With 4 bases removed from V and 4 bases from J, the gap between germline ends came to 17 bases. This CDR3 comprises 15 residues. Here the CDR3 reads CASSKGPGLSYGYTF. The CDR3 nucleotides read TGCGCCAGCAGCAAGGGACCCGGGCTCTCCTATGGCTACACCTTC.

Concerning this clonotype itself: A junction end diverges from the germline sequence, so it may reflect a read error. The rearrangement joins TRBV5-1 to TRBJ2-1, with TRBD2 matching 8 bases. Germline V gives CDR1 SGHRS, CDR2 YFSETQ. The CDR3 has 13 amino acids. The CDR3 protein is CASSLPVAGGLLF. The CDR3 DNA reads TGCGCCAGCAGCCTGCCAGTGGCGGGGGGCTTACTCTTC.

This clonotype was detected many times. The rearrangement joins TRBV29-1 to TRBJ1-2; the D gene is possibly TRBD1 (5 bases). V shed 6 bases and J shed 2 bases, with 19 bases lying between them. This CDR3 has 15 amino acids. Germline V gene sequence: CDR1 SQVTM, CDR2 ANQGSEA. The CDR3 nucleotides read TGCAGCGTGGCGGACCCCCACAGGAACAACTATGGCTACACCTTC. Translated, it gives CSVADPHRNNYGYTF.

In regard to this clonotype: A much larger clone lies one base from this, so it may be a read error. This chain links TRBV6-2 or TRBV6-3 with TRBJ1-5, with a weak D call TRBD1 (5 bases). The ends were cut back, 6 bases at V and 2 bases at J, with 14 bases in the middle. This CDR3 is 15 amino acids long. Germline V gene lookup returns CDR1 MNHEY and CDR2 SVGEGT. In DNA, the CDR3 is TGTGCCAGCAGCTCCTACGTGGGGGGCAATCAGCCCCAGCATTTT. Translating gives CASSSYVGGNQPQHF.

This clonotype was seen at least ten times. The genes are TRBV13 and TRBJ1-1, with 11 bases lining up with TRBD1. The CDR3 loop spans 14 amino acids. CDR1 is PRHDT and CDR2 is FYEKMQ in the germline V gene (reference sequence). V dropped 5 bases and J dropped 6; count of bases not matched to a gene: 5. This CDR3 is CASSHGQGASEAFF. CDR3 bases: TGTGCCAGCAGCCACGGACAGGGGGCCTCTGAAGCTTTCTTT.

This clonotype was seen ten or more times. This chain connects TRBV6-2 or TRBV6-3 to TRBJ1-6; possibly TRBD1 for D (5 bases). The CDR3 length is 15 residues. The germline V gene encodes CDR1 MNHEY and CDR2 SVGEGT. V lost 5 bases, J lost 6 bases, and 14 bases lay in between. CDR3 amino acids: CASSRDAGINSPLHF. The CDR3 DNA reads TGTGCCAGCAGTAGGGACGCCGGAATTAATTCACCCCTCCACTTT.

This clonotype was seen repeatedly, ten times or more. This sequence joins TRBV12-3 or TRBV12-4 and TRBJ2-7; D gene unclear. The CDR3 is made up of 14 amino acids. V was shortened by 8 bases and J by 2 bases, with 16 bases between the two germline ends. The CDR3 DNA reads TGTGCCAGCTCTGCCGACTCCCGGACCTACGAGCAGTACTTC. Its translation is CASSADSRTYEQYF.

This clonotype was seen many times. V usage is TRBV28 and J usage is TRBJ1-5; D gene ambiguous. Trimming removed 4 bases at V and 5 bases at J, with 6 bases between. The germline gives CDR1 MDHEN, CDR2 SYDVKM. The CDR3 loop spans 12 amino acids. The CDR3 sequence is CASSSPDQPQHF. DNA for the CDR3: TGTGCCAGCAGTTCCCCGGATCAGCCCCAGCATTTT.

This clonotype was seen at least ten times. V is TRBV4-2 and J is TRBJ2-7, with 9 bases matching TRBD2. J gave up 6 bases and V 3 bases, and 9 bases lay outside the gene matches. The CDR3 consists of 15 residues. Germline CDR1 is LGHNA and CDR2 is YNFKEQ. CDR3 amino acids: CASSHPGTSLFEQYF. In DNA form, the CDR3 reads TGTGCCAGCAGCCACCCCGGGACTAGCCTTTTCGAGCAGTACTTC.

This clonotype occurred many times. The genes are TRBV6-4 and TRBJ1-1; 9 positions match TRBD1. The CDR3 sequence is 13 residues long. Germline assignment: CDR1 MRHNA and CDR2 SNTAGT. V dropped 5 bases and J dropped 5; count of bases not matched to a gene: 3. The CDR3 spells CASSRDRATEAFF. CDR3 DNA: TGTGCCAGCAGTCGGGACAGGGCGACTGAAGCTTTCTTT.

The sample holds a few counts of this clonotype. J is TRBJ1-5 and V is TRBV29-1, with 8 bases matching TRBD1. Germline V gene lookup returns CDR1 SQVTM and CDR2 ANQGSEA. There are 14 residues in the CDR3. J was trimmed by 3 bases and V by 6 bases; bases with no gene match: 7. As DNA, the CDR3 is TGCAGCGTGGCGGCAGGGGGCCCCAATCAGCCCCAGCATTTT. Its translation is CSVAAGGPNQPQHF.

This clonotype was seen only a few times. This chain uses TRBV29-1 with TRBJ1-4; the D is unclear. V was cut by 7 bases and J by 4 bases, with 13 bases left in between. Germline V gives CDR1 SQVTM, CDR2 ANQGSEA. The CDR3 sequence is 13 residues long. The CDR3 DNA follows: TGCAGCGCCAGCTACTCAATTAATGAAAAACTGTTTTTT. Translation: CSASYSINEKLFF.

This clonotype was counted ten times or more. One end of the junction does not line up with germline, which may come from a read error. The chain uses TRBV5-1 and TRBJ2-1, with TRBD2 matching 11 bases. This CDR3 comprises 15 residues. Germline V gene data show CDR1 as SGHRS and CDR2 as YFSETQ. DNA of the CDR3: TGCGCCAGCAGCTTGCCATTGACTAGCGGGGCCCTCCTTTCCTTC. Its translation is CASSLPLTSGALLSF.

The chain joins TRBV27 to TRBJ1-5; the match to TRBD1 covers 9 bases. J was trimmed by 5 bases and V by 6 bases; bases with no gene match: 5. Looked up from germline, CDR1 is MNHEY and CDR2 is SMNVEV (reference sequence). The CDR3 contains 14 residues. The CDR3 region is CASRSGTGYQPQHF. CDR3 bases: TGTGCCAGCAGATCCGGGACAGGGTATCAGCCCCAGCATTTT.

The sample holds many counts of this clonotype. The chain employs TRBV6-1 and TRBJ1-2; TRBD1 aligns across 11 bases. Looked up from germline, CDR1 is MNHNS and CDR2 is SASEGT. The length of the CDR3 is 14 residues. The V and J ends lost 4 bases and 7 bases, in that order; junction bases with no gene match: 5. The CDR3 here is CASSVGQGAGGYTF. CDR3 nucleotides: TGTGCCAGCAGTGTCGGACAGGGGGCAGGTGGCTACACCTTC.

At least ten counts were recorded for this clonotype. In nucleotides, the CDR3 is TGTGCCAGCAGTTTATCAGGCAGGGGTGCTACCATATATTTT. It encodes CASSLSGRGATIYF. This chain joins TRBV28 and TRBJ1-3; D is possibly TRBD1 (6 bases). The CDR3 runs 14 residues. From germline, CDR1 is MDHEN and CDR2 SYDVKM. Trimming shortened V by 1 base and J by 10 bases, and 14 bases separated the two germline ends.

There are many counts of this clonotype. The rearrangement joins TRBV29-1 to TRBJ1-2; TRBD1 is a possible D gene (6 bases). The V gene's germline CDR1 is SQVTM and CDR2 ANQGSEA. This CDR3 is built from 13 residues. V lost 4 bases and J 5 bases, leaving 14 bases between the germline ends. The CDR3 reads CSVVPGAEYGYTF. The CDR3 coding sequence is TGCAGCGTTGTACCGGGGGCGGAGTATGGCTACACCTTC.

The chain links TRBV5-1 to TRBJ1-1; 10 nucleotides match TRBD1. Germline CDR1 reads SGHRS; CDR2 reads YFSETQ. J was trimmed by 5 bases and V by 3 bases; bases with no gene match: 13. The CDR3 runs 17 residues. The CDR3: CASSWRQGALGRTEAFF. The CDR3 bases are TGCGCCAGCAGCTGGCGACAGGGGGCGTTGGGTAGAACTGAAGCTTTCTTT.

The chain employs TRBV20-1 and TRBJ1-6; 9 bases map to TRBD1. CDR3 size: 16 residues. The ends lost 0 bases at V and 10 bases at J; junction bases unmatched: 10. Per germline, CDR1 DFQATT and CDR2 SNEGSKA (reference sequence). CDR3 amino acids: CSARDFPGQGFSPLHF. The CDR3 nucleotides read TGCAGTGCTAGAGATTTTCCGGGACAGGGATTCTCACCCCTCCACTTT.

In this sample, this clonotype turned up many times. The genes are TRBV27 and TRBJ2-7; D might be TRBD1 (6 bases). V was clipped by 6 bases and J by 3 bases, with 12 bases between them. The CDR3 covers 13 residues. Germline V gene data show CDR1 as MNHEY and CDR2 as SMNVEV (reference sequence). This chain's CDR3 is CASSRGQFYEQYF. CDR3 DNA sequence: TGTGCCAGCAGCCGAGGACAGTTCTACGAGCAGTACTTC.

J is TRBJ2-1 and V is TRBV28; D gene unclear. The V end was cut by 3 bases, the J end by 8 bases, with 8 bases between. The CDR3 spans 12 residues. Germline CDR1 and CDR2: MDHEN and SYDVKM. The CDR3 region has the DNA TGTGCCAGCAGTTTGGGTTGGGATGAGCAGTTCTTC. This gives the protein CASSLGWDEQFF.